These 9 T cell receptor beta chains share one sample of origin, sequenced in a study of beta chain features in type 1 diabetes. All of the isolated RNA was reverse transcribed, so expressed TCRB transcripts were sequenced. Clones were read by immunoSEQ multiplex PCR, and TCRdb kept only the in-frame ones, dropping some. This sample has 140,000 to 150,000 clones, with under 11% found just once. The sequenced sample was naive CD4+ T cells from blood. The receptor set was obtained from a man between 18 and 35 years old in good health.

The gene calls are TRBV4-3 and TRBJ2-2; TRBD1 matches 12 bases. The CDR3 is 17 residues long. From germline, CDR1 is LGHNA and CDR2 YSLEER. V was clipped by 3 bases and J by 5 bases; unmatched bases: 7. The CDR3 here is CASSQEPGQGATGELFF. CDR3 nucleotide sequence: TGCGCCAGCAGCCAGGAACCGGGACAGGGGGCGACCGGGGAGCTGTTTTTT.

The gene calls are TRBV18 and TRBJ2-5; the D gene is possibly TRBD2 (6 bases). V lost 6 bases and J 7 bases, leaving 24 bases between the germline ends. Germline V gene lookup returns CDR1 KGHSH and CDR2 LQKENI. This CDR3 spans 16 amino acids. The CDR3 region is CASSPPLQGGVGTQYF. In DNA, the CDR3 is TGTGCCAGCTCTCCCCCCTTGCAGGGAGGTGTTGGGACCCAGTACTTC.

This clone was observed a few times. The chain combines TRBV2 with TRBJ2-7; 8 nucleotides align to TRBD1. The germline V gene encodes CDR1 SNHLY and CDR2 FYNNEI. The CDR3 runs 10 residues. With 9 bases clipped from V and 8 bases from J, the junction kept 3 bases outside the gene matches. In DNA, the CDR3 is TGTGCCAGTCGGACAGGGCAGCAGTACTTC. It translates to CASRTGQQYF.

The chain carries TRBV7-9 and TRBJ2-7; possibly TRBD1 for D (5 bases). Germline CDR1 SEHNR, CDR2 FQNEAQ (reference sequence). The CDR3 sequence is 15 residues long. Trimming removed 1 base from V and 3 bases from J, with 13 bases in between. CDR3 sequence reads: CASSLVGARDYEQYF. CDR3 nucleotides: TGTGCCAGCAGCTTAGTAGGTGCCAGGGACTACGAGCAGTACTTC.

This clone occurred a few times. The chain recombines TRBV18 with TRBJ2-3; 10 bases line up with TRBD2. The CDR3 spans 17 residues. CDR1 is KGHSH, CDR2 LQKENI, per germline. Germline trimming cut 3 bases from V and 4 bases from J; bases unmatched to any gene: 10. In nucleotides, the CDR3 is TGTGCCAGCTCACCCCCGGGGCTAGCGGGGGTCCCAGATACGCAGTATTTT. Translated: CASSPPGLAGVPDTQYF.

V is TRBV6-6 and J is TRBJ2-1; 7 bases map to TRBD1. Germline-derived CDR1 and CDR2 are MNHNY and SVGAGI (reference sequence). V trimming: 6 bases; J trimming: 14 bases; junction bases outside the gene matches: 7. The CDR3 consists of 11 residues. The CDR3 region is CASSLQGWEFF. CDR3 sequence (DNA): TGTGCCAGCAGCTTACAGGGGTGGGAGTTCTTC.

This clone has a handful of counts. V and J are TRBV30 and TRBJ1-3; D gene uncertain. Trimming stripped 0 bases from V and 5 bases from J, with 8 bases between. The CDR3 covers 13 residues. Looked up from germline, CDR1 is GTSNPN and CDR2 is SVGIG (reference sequence). CDR3 coding DNA: TGTGCCTGGAGTGTCGCCACTAGAAACACCATATATTTT. Its protein is CAWSVATRNTIYF.

The chain links TRBV7-2 to TRBJ1-3; 9 bases are shared with TRBD1. The junction had 5 bases not matched to a gene; V was cut back by 5 bases and J by 0 bases. The CDR3 is 16 amino acids. Germline V CDR1 and CDR2: SGHTA, FQGNSA. The CDR3 loop reads CASSPGTGNSGNTIYF. In nucleotides, the CDR3 is TGTGCCAGCAGCCCAGGGACAGGGAACTCTGGAAACACCATATATTTT.

This chain links TRBV6-1 with TRBJ2-7, with 8 nucleotides matching TRBD1. Germline-derived CDR1 and CDR2 are MNHNS and SASEGT. The CDR3 has 13 amino acids. V gave up 7 bases and J gave up 6 bases; unmatched junction bases: 8. CDR3 sequence (DNA): TGTGCCAGCATATCTGGACAGGGTGGCGAGCAGTACTTC. Its protein product is CASISGQGGEQYF.